A single sample gave rise to the 30 T cell receptor beta chains below, sequenced in a study of blood T cells in healthy people across ages. Primed by a sample-barcoded 5' primer and a J-beta primer mix, a second PCR proceeded for about 7 to 12 cycles. TCRdb redid the calling of the 5' RACE reads with MiXCR, one entry per CDR3 protein. The sample carries about 1.6 million distinct CDR3 sequences, about 35% recorded once. Sequenced material: blood. The receptor set was obtained from a woman aged 30 to 39 in good health.

Note on this clonotype: A much larger clone differs by one base, so this may be a read error. The chain combines TRBV6-2 or TRBV6-3 with TRBJ2-3; 8 bases fit TRBD2. The ends lost 6 bases at V and 4 bases at J; junction bases unmatched: 6. This CDR3 is 14 amino acids long. Germline assignment: CDR1 MNHEY and CDR2 SVGEGT. The CDR3 DNA reads TGTGCCAGCAGGCTTACTAGCGGAGCAGATACGCAGTATTTT. Encoded protein: CASRLTSGADTQYF.

This clonotype was seen many times. This chain uses TRBV20-1 with TRBJ2-5; D not resolved. This CDR3 contains 13 residues. Deletions cut 6 bases from V and 5 bases from J, with 16 bases between. The germline V gene has CDR1 DFQATT and CDR2 SNEGSKA (reference sequence). The CDR3 region is CSAGSLFGETQYF. The DNA for the CDR3 is TGCAGTGCCGGTTCCCTATTTGGTGAGACCCAGTACTTC.

The genes are TRBV20-1 and TRBJ1-1; D is unresolved. Germline V CDR1 and CDR2: DFQATT, SNEGSKA (reference sequence). V lost 3 bases to trimming and J lost 5 bases, with 16 bases between them. The CDR3 is 14 amino acids. The CDR3 nucleotides are TGCAGTGCTAGCAGGCCCGGCTTCGAGACTGAAGCTTTCTTT. Its protein is CSASRPGFETEAFF.

The chain carries TRBV9 and TRBJ2-5, with D possibly being TRBD2 (6 bases). Trimming left V 1 base short and J 4 bases short, with 8 bases between. The length of the CDR3 is 13 residues. Per germline, CDR1 SGDLS and CDR2 YYNGEE. This CDR3 reads CASSVRLGETQYF. The CDR3, as DNA: TGTGCCAGCAGCGTACGACTAGGAGAGACCCAGTACTTC.

This rearrangement joins TRBV7-9 to TRBJ2-7, with D perhaps TRBD1 (6 bases). V was cut by 3 bases and J by 2 bases, with 20 bases left in between. The CDR3 spans 17 residues. CDR1 and CDR2 (germline): SEHNR, FQNEAQ (reference sequence). DNA for the CDR3: TGTGCCAGCAGCTTTGCTGGGGTAGGACAGTCAACCTACGAGCAGTACTTC. Its translation is CASSFAGVGQSTYEQYF.

This clonotype has a handful of counts. This chain joins TRBV7-2 and TRBJ1-5; perhaps TRBD1 as D (6 bases). The CDR3 sequence is 19 residues long. Germline values: CDR1 SGHTA, CDR2 FQGNSA. V lost 3 bases, J lost 0 bases, and 21 bases lay in between. The CDR3 coding sequence is TGTGCCAGCAGCTTTCCGGGACAAGCACCGTTATATAGCAATCAGCCCCAGCATTTT. Its protein is CASSFPGQAPLYSNQPQHF.

This chain joins TRBV15 and TRBJ2-1, with 9 bases aligning to TRBD2. With V trimmed by 5 bases and J by 7 bases, 6 bases remained unmatched. The CDR3 runs to 14 residues. In germline, CDR1 is LNHNV, CDR2 YYDKDF (reference sequence). DNA of the CDR3: TGTGCCACCAGCCCCGGGACTAGCTGGAATGAGCAGTTCTTC. Translated: CATSPGTSWNEQFF.

This clonotype was seen at least ten times. The chain employs TRBV12-3 or TRBV12-4 and TRBJ2-7; D is undetermined. CDR3 length: 12 residues. Deletions cut 6 bases from V and 4 bases from J, with 10 bases between. The CDR3, as DNA: TGTGCCAGCAGCCCCGGCCAGTACGAGCAGTACTTC. Protein product: CASSPGQYEQYF.

This clonotype has just a few counts. The chain uses TRBV7-2 and TRBJ2-3; 8 nucleotides align to TRBD2. The CDR3 length is 17 residues. With 5 bases clipped from V and 2 bases from J, the junction kept 12 bases outside the gene matches. The V gene's germline CDR1 is SGHTA and CDR2 FQGNSA. CDR3 nucleotide sequence: TGTGCCAGCAGCCCCCGGGCCAAGCGGGGGTTCACAGATACGCAGTATTTT. Its translation: CASSPRAKRGFTDTQYF. Full variable domain (missing parts from reference TRBV7-2 and TRBJ2-3): GAGVSQSPSNKVTEKGKDVELRCDPISGHTALYWYRQSLGQGLEFLIYFQGNSAPDKSGLPSDRFSAERTGGSVSTLTIQRTQQEDSAVYLCASSPRAKRGFTDTQYFGPGTRLTVL.

The sample holds one count of this clonotype. A clone one base away is much larger, so this may be a read error. The rearrangement joins TRBV7-9 to TRBJ1-2; D is unresolved. Germline values: CDR1 SEHNR, CDR2 FQNEAQ (reference sequence). This CDR3 spans 12 amino acids. The V gene lost 5 bases and the J gene lost 7 bases, with 11 bases spanning the gap. CDR3 DNA: TGTGCCAGCAGCATGACACTTTGTGGCTACACCTTC. Translating gives CASSMTLCGYTF.

The V gene is TRBV4-1, the J gene TRBJ1-2, with 7 nucleotides matching TRBD1. J lost 2 bases, V lost 2 bases, and 8 bases had no gene match. Per germline, CDR1 MGHRA and CDR2 YSYEKL. CDR3 length: 16 amino acids. In nucleotides, the CDR3 is TGCGCCAGCAGCCAACCCGCCAGGGGGAGAAACTATGGCTACACCTTC. This encodes CASSQPARGRNYGYTF.

The table lists this clonotype with a few counts. The chain is built from TRBV7-2 and TRBJ1-5; 10 nucleotides align to TRBD1. The J segment lost 3 bases and the V segment lost 4 bases, leaving 3 bases of the junction unmatched. This CDR3 spans 15 amino acids. Germline CDR1 and CDR2: SGHTA and FQGNSA. The chain's CDR3 is CASSWGTGDNQPQHF. As DNA, the CDR3 is TGTGCCAGCAGCTGGGGGACAGGGGACAATCAGCCCCAGCATTTT.

This chain uses TRBV6-2 or TRBV6-3 with TRBJ2-3; 11 nucleotides agree with TRBD2. V shed 3 bases and J 0 bases; nucleotides not matched to a gene: 8. The germline V gene encodes CDR1 MNHEY and CDR2 SVGEGT. This CDR3 has 18 amino acids. CDR3 sequence: CASSYLLAGDFSTDTQYF. The DNA of the CDR3 is TGTGCCAGCAGTTATCTACTAGCGGGGGATTTTAGCACAGATACGCAGTATTTT.

The rearrangement joins TRBV4-1 to TRBJ2-3; 9 bases align to TRBD2. CDR3 size: 16 residues. CDR1 is MGHRA and CDR2 is YSYEKL in the germline V gene. J was trimmed by 1 base and V by 1 base; bases with no gene match: 3. CDR3 DNA sequence: TGCGCCAGCAGCCAAGTGACTAGCGGATGCACAGATACGCAGTATTTT. Translated, it gives CASSQVTSGCTDTQYF.

CDR3 protein: CASSFMGFSSSYEQYF. CDR3 DNA sequence: TGTGCCAGCAGTTTCATGGGGTTTTCTTCCTCCTACGAGCAGTACTTC. The chain has TRBV28 and TRBJ2-7; D remains ambiguous. The CDR3 contains 16 residues. Per the germline V gene, CDR1 is MDHEN and CDR2 is SYDVKM. Trimming stripped 3 bases from V and 0 bases from J, with 15 bases between.

The gene calls are TRBV15 and TRBJ2-1, with no clear D. V was pared by 4 bases and J by 13 bases, with 26 bases between. The V gene's germline CDR1 is LNHNV and CDR2 YYDKDF (reference sequence). This CDR3 has 16 amino acids. CDR3 amino acids: CATSNGMGRSQETQFF. CDR3 DNA sequence: TGTGCCACCAGCAATGGGATGGGCAGGTCGCAAGAGACCCAGTTCTTC. The variable domain in full, completed from reference TRBV15 and TRBJ2-1, reads DAMVIQNPRYQVTQFGKPVTLSCSQTLNHNVMYWYQQKSSQAPKLLFHYYDKDFNNEADTPDNFQSRRPNTSFCFLDIRSPGLGDTAMYLCATSNGMGRSQETQFFGPGTRLTVL.

This rearrangement joins TRBV18 to TRBJ2-1; maybe TRBD2 (6 bases). This CDR3 contains 15 residues. Per germline, CDR1 KGHSH and CDR2 LQKENI. Trimming took 3 bases from V and 5 from J, leaving 14 bases between them. CDR3 region: CASSPVLANDNEQFF. CDR3 sequence (DNA): TGTGCCAGCTCACCGGTACTAGCAAACGACAATGAGCAGTTCTTC. Drawing the rest from reference TRBV18 and TRBJ2-1, the complete variable domain is NAGVMQNPRHLVRRRGQEARLRCSPMKGHSHVYWYRQLPEEGLKFMVYLQKENIIDESGMPKERFSAEFPKEGPSILRIQQVVRGDSAAYFCASSPVLANDNEQFFGPGTRLTVL.

V gene TRBV18 combines with J gene TRBJ2-1; D ambiguous. This CDR3 contains 12 residues. V was clipped by 1 base and J by 8 bases, with 6 bases between them. In germline, CDR1 is KGHSH, CDR2 LQKENI. The CDR3 region has the DNA TGTGCCAGCTCACCACGTTCCGATGAGCAGTTCTTC. It specifies CASSPRSDEQFF. The variable domain in full, completed from reference TRBV18 and TRBJ2-1, reads NAGVMQNPRHLVRRRGQEARLRCSPMKGHSHVYWYRQLPEEGLKFMVYLQKENIIDESGMPKERFSAEFPKEGPSILRIQQVVRGDSAAYFCASSPRSDEQFFGPGTRLTVL.

V and J are TRBV5-4 and TRBJ1-1; possible D gene TRBD1, 5 bases. This CDR3 contains 15 residues. Germline V gene data show CDR1 as SGHNT and CDR2 as YYREEE (reference sequence). V lost 0 bases to trimming and J lost 4 bases, with 13 bases between them. DNA of the CDR3: TGTGCCAGCAGCTTGGAGGCAGGGCTGGGCACTGAAGCTTTCTTT. Translation gives CASSLEAGLGTEAFF.

This clonotype was observed a handful of times. This chain joins TRBV7-2 and TRBJ2-5; D possibly uses TRBD1 or TRBD2 (5 bases each). Trimming stripped 0 bases from V and 1 base from J, with 12 bases between. The CDR3 length is 16 residues. Germline CDR1 is SGHTA and CDR2 is FQGNSA. CDR3 amino acids: CASSLAGKGTQETQYF. The CDR3 DNA reads as TGTGCCAGCAGCTTAGCTGGTAAGGGGACCCAAGAGACCCAGTACTTC.

This clonotype was counted a few times. V usage is TRBV24-1 and J usage is TRBJ2-1; D is perhaps TRBD1 or TRBD2 (6 bases each). Germline V gene lookup returns CDR1 KGHDR and CDR2 SFDVKD. The CDR3 sequence is 15 residues long. The V and J ends lost 4 bases and 6 bases respectively, with 15 bases between them. The CDR3 spells CATSDKRGVGNEQFF. For the CDR3, the DNA is TGTGCCACCAGTGACAAAAGGGGGGTAGGCAATGAGCAGTTCTTC.

This clonotype came up many times. V is TRBV7-9 and J is TRBJ2-3; D may be TRBD1 or TRBD2 (6 bases each). Germline CDR1 and CDR2: SEHNR and FQNEAQ (reference sequence). The CDR3 runs to 14 residues. V lost 5 bases and J lost 4, with 13 bases in between. CDR3 amino acids: CASSPYGGADTQYF. The CDR3 bases are TGTGCCAGCAGCCCCTACGGGGGCGCAGATACGCAGTATTTT.

V usage is TRBV25-1 and J usage is TRBJ1-4; maybe TRBD1 (5 bases). Trimming left V 3 bases short and J 5 bases short, with 10 bases between. Germline lookup yields CDR1 MGHDK and CDR2 SYGVNS. The CDR3 totals 14 residues. Written as DNA, the CDR3 is TGTGCCAGCAGTGACTCGGGACGGAATGAAAAACTGTTTTTT. It translates to CASSDSGRNEKLFF.

The chain has TRBV11-3 and TRBJ1-6, with D unclear. The CDR3 contains 18 residues. Germline V lookup: CDR1 SGHNT, CDR2 YENEEA. The ends were cut back, 6 bases at V and 0 bases at J, with 18 bases in the middle. The CDR3 DNA reads as TGTGCCAGCAGGCCACGTACGGGCTTGAGCTCCTATAATTCACCCCTCCACTTT. Translation gives CASRPRTGLSSYNSPLHF.

This clonotype turned up a few times. The rearrangement links TRBV21-1 to TRBJ2-3. TRBV21-1 is labeled a pseudogene. The CDR3 consists of 10 residues. The CDR3 nucleotides are TGTGCCACCTCTACCGATACGCAGTATTTT. Translated: CATSTDTQYF.

In its sample, this clonotype was seen a few times. This rearrangement joins TRBV12-5 to TRBJ2-3, with D unclear. Germline loops: CDR1 LGHNT, CDR2 FRNRAP. The V end lost 6 bases, the J end lost 2 bases, and 9 bases lay between the germline ends. The CDR3 spans 13 residues. Here the CDR3 reads CASGNTVTDTQYF. CDR3 sequence (DNA): TGTGCTAGTGGCAATACAGTCACAGATACGCAGTATTTT.

The rearrangement links TRBV20-1 to TRBJ2-1, with TRBD2 matching 9 bases. The CDR3 extends over 16 amino acids. Trimming cost V 8 bases and J 0 bases; bases outside gene matches: 11. Germline loops: CDR1 DFQATT, CDR2 SNEGSKA (reference sequence). CDR3 region: CSPRLAGRDSYNEQFF. The CDR3 DNA sequence: TGCAGTCCTCGTCTAGCGGGAAGGGACTCCTACAATGAGCAGTTCTTC.

The rearrangement uses TRBV20-1 and TRBJ1-2; unclear D gene. The CDR3 sequence is 14 residues long. V shed 8 bases and J shed 8 bases, with 24 bases lying between them. Germline values: CDR1 DFQATT, CDR2 SNEGSKA (reference sequence). The CDR3 bases are TGCAGTCCCCTTCCAGTACGGGCAATGGGGGGCTACACCTTC. It yields the protein CSPLPVRAMGGYTF.

This clonotype was seen ten or more times. The V gene is TRBV4-1, the J gene TRBJ2-3; the D gene is possibly TRBD2 (7 bases). The CDR3 is made up of 14 amino acids. V dropped 2 bases and J dropped 4 bases, with 10 bases sitting between them. Germline CDR1 is MGHRA and CDR2 is YSYEKL. The CDR3 coding sequence is TGCGCCAGCAGCCAACGCGGGGGCTCAGATACGCAGTATTTT. This codes for CASSQRGGSDTQYF.

This clonotype was seen repeatedly, ten times or more. The rearrangement links TRBV29-1 to TRBJ2-7, with D hard to call. Germline V gene lookup returns CDR1 SQVTM and CDR2 ANQGSEA. V lost 6 bases, J lost 2 bases, and 20 bases lay in between. This CDR3 is 15 amino acids long. CDR3 amino acids: CSVVGTAETAYEQYF. In nucleotides, the CDR3 is TGCAGCGTCGTCGGTACGGCGGAGACTGCCTACGAGCAGTACTTC.